This T cell receptor beta chain was sequenced for a study of T cell responses to AZD1222 COVID-19 vaccine. Sequenced by immunoSEQ multiplex PCR; TCRdb stores in-frame clones only, minus some. The sample includes 120,000 or so clones, around nine tenths of them seen just once. Germline assignment: CDR1 SGHAT and CDR2 FQNNGV. The CDR3 totals 14 residues. Trimming shortened V by 1 base and J by 5 bases, and 11 bases separated the two germline ends. This receptor was obtained from an adult in good health. The sequenced sample was peripheral blood, obtained on day 0 of AZD1222 vaccination. V gene TRBV11-2 combines with J gene TRBJ1-1; TRBD1 is a possible D gene (5 bases). The CDR3 nucleotides are TGTGCCAGCAGCTTAGGGGGCGGGGGTACTGAAGCTTTCTTT. Protein product: CASSLGGGGTEAFF.